These 2 T cell receptor beta chains came from one sample sequenced in a study of T cell responses to AZD1222 COVID-19 vaccine. Method: immunoSEQ multiplex PCR; TCRdb's copy keeps in-frame clones and lacks some. The table includes 100,000 or so clones, around 80% detected once. The starting material was peripheral blood, obtained on day 0 of AZD1222 vaccination. The receptors come from an adult in good health.

The V call is TRBV15, the J call TRBJ2-1, with D maybe TRBD1 (5 bases). CDR1 and CDR2 (germline): LNHNV, YYDKDF (reference sequence). The CDR3 length is 15 residues. Trimming took 1 base from V and 5 from J, leaving 12 bases between them. Here the CDR3 reads CATSRVRVGDNEQFF. The CDR3 DNA follows: TGTGCCACCAGCAGAGTCAGGGTTGGGGACAATGAGCAGTTCTTC. Full variable domain (outside the CDR3, taken from reference TRBV15 and TRBJ2-1): DAMVIQNPRYQVTQFGKPVTLSCSQTLNHNVMYWYQQKSSQAPKLLFHYYDKDFNNEADTPDNFQSRRPNTSFCFLDIRSPGLGDTAMYLCATSRVRVGDNEQFFGPGTRLTVL.

The chain carries TRBV27 and TRBJ2-1; possibly TRBD1 for D (5 bases). Germline V gene lookup returns CDR1 MNHEY and CDR2 SMNVEV (reference sequence). The CDR3 runs 14 residues. V was shortened by 6 bases and J by 0 bases, with 9 bases between the two germline ends. The CDR3 protein is CASSQTDSYNEQFF. CDR3 nucleotide sequence: TGTGCCAGCAGCCAGACAGACTCCTACAATGAGCAGTTCTTC.